This T cell receptor (beta chain) stems from a study of CD8 T cells in ankylosing spondylitis. Study findings and constraints: Characteristic of ankylosing spondylitis blood, it appeared, was a TCR beta motif comprising several highly homologous variants. Reportedly, disease-linked clones are significantly enriched in ankylosing spondylitis patients' matched synovial fluid.

In germline, CDR1 is MNHEY, CDR2 SMNVEV (reference sequence). The CDR3 loop spans 12 amino acids. TCRdb processed the 5' RACE reads anew with MiXCR; each CDR3 protein has one entry. The sample lists some 100,000 distinct CDR3 sequences; approximately 8.9% were seen once. This clonotype showed up many times. Its antigen is not known. An end of the junction differs from the germline gene, which may be a read error. The chain uses TRBV27 and TRBJ2-5; D gene unclear. Sequencing was done on a sample of blood, either unsorted or a sorted T cell fraction (not recorded which). The TCR sequence derives from a male donor with ankylosing spondylitis. The DNA of the CDR3 is TGTGCCAGCAGCTTATCAGGAGAGACCCAGTACTTC. It codes for CASSLSGETQYF.